These 30 T cell receptor beta chains were sequenced from one sample in a study of blood T cells in healthy people across ages. A sample-barcoded 5' primer and a J-beta primer mix were used in a second PCR of about 7 to 12 cycles. TCRdb re-analysed the 5' RACE reads in MiXCR, keeping a single row per CDR3 protein. Of approximately 760,000 distinct CDR3 sequences listed, 20% to 25% are singletons. The same data also contributed to another study, on T cells of mothers and their children.

What was sequenced was blood. The receptor set was obtained from a boy younger than 18 in good health.

The chain joins TRBV24-1 to TRBJ2-5; a possible D gene is TRBD2 (5 bases). The J call may be mistaken, given a closer DNA end match to TRBJ2-7. Germline CDR1 is KGHDR and CDR2 is SFDVKD. The length of the CDR3 is 15 residues. This CDR3 is CATSSNGLYPYEQYF. In DNA form, the CDR3 reads TGTGCCACCAGTTCGAACGGACTGTACCCCTACGAGCAGTACTTC.

This chain joins TRBV2 and TRBJ2-2; D is ambiguous. Germline V gene lookup returns CDR1 SNHLY and CDR2 FYNNEI. The CDR3 loop spans 14 amino acids. The germline V and J ends were trimmed by 7 bases and 1 base, with 10 bases remaining between them. Here the CDR3 DNA reads TGTGCCAGCACGCGTCAGTTGAACACCGGGGAGCTGTTTTTT. Translating it yields CASTRQLNTGELFF.

This clonotype came up a few times. The V call is TRBV2, the J call TRBJ1-2; D is possibly TRBD1 (5 bases). V dropped 10 bases and J dropped 6 bases, with 18 bases sitting between them. Germline assignment: CDR1 SNHLY and CDR2 FYNNEI. This CDR3 spans 13 amino acids. CDR3 residues: CANHDRQSDGYTF. CDR3 nucleotide sequence: TGTGCCAACCACGACCGACAGAGCGATGGCTACACCTTC.

The chain links TRBV28 to TRBJ2-1; maybe TRBD2 (6 bases). The DNA matches TRBJ2-7 better at its end, which makes the J call doubtful. The CDR3 is made up of 15 amino acids. Per germline, CDR1 MDHEN and CDR2 SYDVKM. The CDR3 loop is CASSLGGEGSYEQYF. CDR3 DNA sequence: TGTGCCAGCAGTTTAGGCGGGGAAGGCTCCTACGAGCAGTACTTC.

This clonotype was seen only a few times. The rearrangement joins TRBV12-3 or TRBV12-4 to TRBJ2-4; 11 positions agree with TRBD2. V shed 4 bases and J 2 bases; nucleotides not matched to a gene: 19. The CDR3 contains 21 residues. CDR3 bases: TGTGCCAGCAGTTACCGCGTGAGGGGGATAGCGGGAGGGTCTTCCAAAAACATTCAGTACTTC. Amino acids: CASSYRVRGIAGGSSKNIQYF.

A word on this clonotype: Mismatch with germline at one junction end may stem from a read error. V gene TRBV20-1 combines with J gene TRBJ1-4; D call uncertain. From germline, CDR1 is DFQATT and CDR2 SNEGSKA (reference sequence). This CDR3 is 11 amino acids long. The CDR3 sequence is CGATGEEKLSF. CDR3 coding DNA: TGCGGTGCTACGGGTGAAGAAAAGCTGTCTTTT.

The chain employs TRBV7-6 and TRBJ2-1; D is unresolved. CDR1 and CDR2 from the germline V gene are SGHVS and FNYEAQ. The V and J ends lost 5 bases and 4 bases respectively, with 18 bases between them. The CDR3 contains 16 residues. The chain's CDR3 is CASSEDGIKGYNEQFF. The CDR3 DNA reads as TGTGCCAGCAGCGAAGATGGAATCAAAGGATACAATGAGCAGTTCTTC.

This clonotype turned up a few times. At one boundary the junction diverges from the germline segment, which might be a read error. V gene TRBV28 combines with J gene TRBJ2-7; D remains ambiguous. The CDR3 totals 12 residues. Germline V gives CDR1 MDHEN, CDR2 SYDVKM. CDR3 loop: CASSLFRYGQYF. DNA of the CDR3: TGTGCCAGCAGTTTATTTAGGTACGGGCAGTACTTC.

The V gene is TRBV29-1, the J gene TRBJ2-5; TRBD2 aligns across 7 bases. Trimming at V came to 7 bases and at J to 9 bases, leaving 11 bases not matched to a gene. CDR3 length: 12 amino acids. Germline V CDR1 and CDR2: SQVTM, ANQGSEA. CDR3 residues: CSAAGSAGSQYF. DNA for the CDR3: TGCAGCGCAGCAGGGTCAGCGGGGTCCCAGTACTTC. Based on the CDR3 plus reference TRBV29-1 and TRBJ2-5, the full variable domain is SAVISQKPSRDICQRGTSLTIQCQVDSQVTMMFWYRQQPGQSLTLIATANQGSEATYESGFVIDKFPISRPNLTFSTLTVSNMSPEDSSIYLCSAAGSAGSQYFGPGTRLLVL.

This clonotype was counted between two and nine times. The genes are TRBV7-9 and TRBJ2-1; D unresolved. V shed 7 bases and J shed 2 bases, with 21 bases lying between them. The CDR3 is 17 amino acids. The germline gives CDR1 SEHNR, CDR2 FQNEAQ (reference sequence). CDR3 in DNA: TGTGCCAGCATGCACAGAGATATCCTCCTAGCCTACAATGAGCAGTTCTTC. Translated, it gives CASMHRDILLAYNEQFF.

This clonotype has a single count. The V gene is TRBV20-1, the J gene TRBJ2-3; 11 positions agree with TRBD2. Germline V gives CDR1 DFQATT, CDR2 SNEGSKA (reference sequence). V was pared by 5 bases and J by 0 bases, with 4 bases of the junction left unmatched. The CDR3 is 15 amino acids. The CDR3 reads CSARGTSGSTDTQYF. CDR3 bases: TGCAGTGCTCGAGGGACTAGCGGTAGCACAGATACGCAGTATTTT.

A few counts support this clonotype. The conserved phenylalanine or tryptophan normally closing the CDR3 is absent here, so this likely arose from a read error. The rearrangement uses TRBV12-3 or TRBV12-4 and TRBJ2-1; 7 bases line up with TRBD2. This CDR3 has 16 amino acids. The J segment lost 0 bases and the V segment lost 6 bases, leaving 8 bases of the junction unmatched. The CDR3 is CASSLRDYSSYNEQFL. In DNA form, the CDR3 reads TGTGCCAGCAGCCTCAGGGACTATAGCTCCTACAATGAGCAGTTCCTC.

The chain has TRBV2 and TRBJ2-7; no reliable D call. Per the germline V gene, CDR1 is SNHLY and CDR2 is FYNNEI. V was shortened by 1 base and J by 7 bases, with 8 bases between the two germline ends. CDR3 length: 12 amino acids. The CDR3 nucleotides are TGTGCCAGCAGTGAAGTCCCGGTGGAGCAGTACTTC. Translation: CASSEVPVEQYF.

V usage is TRBV2 and J usage is TRBJ2-5; 8 bases align to TRBD2. Trimming cost V 8 bases and J 3 bases; bases outside gene matches: 11. Germline V lookup: CDR1 SNHLY, CDR2 FYNNEI. This CDR3 region has 15 residues. CDR3 in amino acids: CASCRVETSEETQYF. The CDR3, as DNA: TGTGCCAGCTGTCGGGTCGAGACTAGCGAAGAGACCCAGTACTTC.

The chain employs TRBV11-2 and TRBJ1-4; 7 positions agree with TRBD1. The J segment lost 3 bases and the V segment lost 3 bases, leaving 4 bases of the junction unmatched. The CDR3 is 15 residues long. Germline V gene sequence: CDR1 SGHAT, CDR2 FQNNGV. This CDR3 reads CASSLWTGANEKLFF. The CDR3 DNA reads as TGTGCCAGCAGCTTGTGGACAGGAGCTAATGAAAAACTGTTTTTT. The whole variable domain, remainder taken from reference TRBV11-2 and TRBJ1-4, is EAGVAQSPRYKIIEKRQSVAFWCNPISGHATLYWYQQILGQGPKLLIQFQNNGVVDDSQLPKDRFSAERLKGVDSTLKIQPAKLEDSAVYLCASSLWTGANEKLFFGSGTQLSVL.

V usage is TRBV12-3 or TRBV12-4 and J usage is TRBJ1-2; 9 bases align to TRBD1. Germline trimming cut 6 bases from V and 12 bases from J; bases unmatched to any gene: 5. The CDR3 is 11 residues long. The CDR3 DNA follows: TGTGCCAGCAGCTCGGGACAGGGCAACACCTTC. This gives the protein CASSSGQGNTF.

This clonotype was detected only once. The chain links TRBV29-1 to TRBJ2-1; a possible D gene is TRBD2 (6 bases). CDR1 is SQVTM, CDR2 ANQGSEA, per germline. The CDR3 sequence is 14 residues long. The V and J ends lost 7 bases and 3 bases respectively, with 16 bases between them. The CDR3 loop is CSGRGNYYYNEQFF. CDR3 bases: TGCAGCGGGAGGGGTAACTACTACTACAATGAGCAGTTCTTC.

V is TRBV5-1 and J is TRBJ1-3; D is uncertain. Germline V lookup: CDR1 SGHRS, CDR2 YFSETQ. V was cut by 4 bases and J by 0 bases, with 8 bases left in between. The CDR3 is made up of 14 amino acids. The CDR3, as DNA: TGCGCCAGCAGCACTAGTACCTCTGGAAACACCATATATTTT. It codes for CASSTSTSGNTIYF.

V gene TRBV28 combines with J gene TRBJ2-1; D unresolved. CDR3 length: 14 residues. Germline CDR1 and CDR2: MDHEN and SYDVKM. Trimming shortened V by 6 bases and J by 0 bases, and 9 bases separated the two germline ends. DNA for the CDR3: TGTGCCAGCAGACCATGGGCCTCCTACAATGAGCAGTTCTTC. It translates to CASRPWASYNEQFF.

The chain carries TRBV7-3 and TRBJ2-3; TRBD2 matches at 7 bases. The trim removed 4 bases at V and 0 bases at J, leaving 10 bases unmatched. CDR1 is SGHTA and CDR2 is FQGTGA in the germline V gene. The CDR3 loop spans 17 amino acids. The CDR3 sequence: CASSSQASGPSTDTQYF. CDR3 in DNA: TGTGCCAGCAGCTCACAGGCTAGCGGTCCTAGCACAGATACGCAGTATTTT.

This clonotype was seen a few times. This CDR3 is CASSHDPRWRNEQYF. The CDR3, as DNA: TGCGCCAGCAGCCACGATCCCAGGTGGAGGAACGAGCAGTACTTC. The V and J genes are TRBV4-1 and TRBJ2-5, with D tentatively TRBD2 (5 bases). The J call may be incorrect, as the DNA end agrees better with TRBJ2-7. CDR3 size: 15 residues. Germline CDR1 and CDR2: MGHRA and YSYEKL.

This clonotype was detected a few times. Compared with germline, one end of the junction differs, possibly owing to a read error. The chain uses TRBV7-7 and TRBJ2-5; the D call may be TRBD1 or TRBD2 (5 bases each). CDR1 and CDR2 (germline): SSHAT, FNYEAQ (reference sequence). The CDR3 loop spans 15 amino acids. The CDR3, as DNA: TGTGCTAGCAGCATCGACATGGGGGTTGCAGAGACCCAGTACTTC. This translates into CASSIDMGVAETQYF.

The genes are TRBV6-6 and TRBJ1-5; TRBD1 is a possible D gene (6 bases). Trimming pared 5 bases from V and 3 bases from J, leaving 17 bases between. The germline V gene has CDR1 MNHNY and CDR2 SVGAGI (reference sequence). The CDR3 is 16 residues long. Here the CDR3 reads CASSLFRGALNQPQHF. The CDR3, as DNA: TGTGCCAGCAGTCTCTTCAGGGGAGCACTCAATCAGCCCCAGCATTTT.

This clonotype was observed a handful of times. The rearrangement joins TRBV2 to TRBJ2-7, with D tentatively TRBD1 or TRBD2 (5 bases each). CDR3 size: 14 residues. Germline CDR1 SNHLY, CDR2 FYNNEI. V lost 3 bases, J lost 2 bases, and 11 bases lay in between. The CDR3 loop reads CASSDYTGPYEQYF. The CDR3 region has the DNA TGTGCCAGCAGTGATTATACGGGACCCTACGAGCAGTACTTC.

This clonotype was counted between two and nine times. The genes are TRBV7-9 and TRBJ2-7, with TRBD1 identical over 7 bases. This CDR3 is 13 amino acids long. V dropped 5 bases and J dropped 6; count of bases not matched to a gene: 7. CDR1 is SEHNR and CDR2 is FQNEAQ in the germline V gene (reference sequence). CDR3 sequence (DNA): TGTGCCAGCAGCCCGGAGACAGGGCTCGAGCAGTACTTC. Translation gives CASSPETGLEQYF.

The CDR3 reads CASSLGEGNQPQHF. Here the CDR3 DNA reads TGTGCCAGCAGCTTGGGAGAGGGGAATCAGCCCCAGCATTTT. The chain carries TRBV5-5 and TRBJ1-5, with D possibly matching TRBD1 (5 bases). CDR1 SGHKS and CDR2 YYEKEE come from the germline V gene (reference sequence). This CDR3 is built from 14 residues. V lost 0 bases to trimming and J lost 4 bases, with 8 bases between them.

The chain recombines TRBV11-2 with TRBJ2-7, with TRBD1 identical over 10 bases. This CDR3 comprises 16 residues. V was clipped by 1 base and J by 6 bases; unmatched bases: 9. Per the germline V gene, CDR1 is SGHAT and CDR2 is FQNNGV. The CDR3 protein is CASSLVPGGTGVEQYF. For the CDR3, the DNA is TGTGCCAGCAGCTTAGTTCCGGGGGGGACAGGGGTCGAGCAGTACTTC.

The chain uses TRBV4-1 and TRBJ2-2; D call uncertain. The V and J ends lost 1 base and 4 bases respectively, with 7 bases between them. From germline, CDR1 is MGHRA and CDR2 YSYEKL. The CDR3 runs 14 residues. In DNA form, the CDR3 reads TGCGCCAGCAGCCAAGGGGTACCCACCGGGGAGCTGTTTTTT. Translated: CASSQGVPTGELFF.

This clonotype was picked up many times. The rearrangement joins TRBV7-9 to TRBJ2-5; 8 bases map to TRBD2. The CDR3 sequence is 15 residues long. Germline-derived CDR1 and CDR2 are SEHNR and FQNEAQ (reference sequence). J was trimmed by 5 bases and V by 1 base; bases with no gene match: 6. DNA for the CDR3: TGTGCCAGCAGCTTAGGACGGGGGGGCCGGGAGACCCAGTACTTC. Translating gives CASSLGRGGRETQYF.

This clonotype was detected a few times. The rearrangement uses TRBV21-1 and TRBJ1-6. TRBV21-1 is tagged as a pseudogene. The CDR3 loop spans 13 amino acids. CDR3 region: CASSSGDNSPLHF. The DNA of the CDR3 is TGTGCCAGCAGCAGCGGGGATAATTCACCCCTCCACTTT.